Presented here are 11 T cell receptor beta chains from one specimen sequenced in a study of cytomegalovirus exposure and HLA in healthy donors. The study ran its PCR with 60 Vbeta and 13 Jbeta primers. Method: immunoSEQ multiplex PCR; TCRdb's copy keeps in-frame clones and lacks some. Of more than 95,000 clones listed, under 85% are singletons. Sequencing was done on a sample of PBMCs. The receptors here all came from a woman aged 35 to 49 in good health and CMV-seropositive.

The chain uses TRBV15 and TRBJ2-5; tentatively, D is TRBD2 (7 bases). Trimming shortened V by 1 base and J by 5 bases, and 14 bases separated the two germline ends. Germline CDR1 is LNHNV and CDR2 is YYDKDF (reference sequence). The CDR3 length is 15 residues. CDR3 region: CATSRGTRGGETQYF. CDR3 in DNA: TGTGCCACCAGCAGAGGCACGAGGGGGGGGGAGACCCAGTACTTC. The full variable domain, its missing parts supplied by reference TRBV15 and TRBJ2-5, is DAMVIQNPRYQVTQFGKPVTLSCSQTLNHNVMYWYQQKSSQAPKLLFHYYDKDFNNEADTPDNFQSRRPNTSFCFLDIRSPGLGDTAMYLCATSRGTRGGETQYFGPGTRLLVL.

The rearrangement joins TRBV15 to TRBJ1-2; tentative D call: TRBD1 (6 bases). CDR3 length: 15 residues. The germline V gene has CDR1 LNHNV and CDR2 YYDKDF (reference sequence). Trimming took off 3 bases at V and 7 bases at J, with 18 bases between the two ends. CDR3: CATSRDVTGSRGYTF. As DNA, the CDR3 is TGTGCCACCAGCAGGGACGTTACAGGGTCTCGTGGCTACACCTTC. Full variable domain (rest looked up from reference TRBV15 and TRBJ1-2): DAMVIQNPRYQVTQFGKPVTLSCSQTLNHNVMYWYQQKSSQAPKLLFHYYDKDFNNEADTPDNFQSRRPNTSFCFLDIRSPGLGDTAMYLCATSRDVTGSRGYTFGSGTRLTVV.

The V gene is TRBV28, the J gene TRBJ2-3; 8 nucleotides line up with TRBD1. Per the germline V gene, CDR1 is MDHEN and CDR2 is SYDVKM. Trimming cost V 6 bases and J 6 bases; bases outside gene matches: 8. The CDR3 extends over 14 amino acids. CDR3 coding DNA: TGTGCCAGCAGGGGACAGGCCGCAATCGATACGCAGTATTTT. Its translation: CASRGQAAIDTQYF. The full variable domain, completed using reference TRBV28 and TRBJ2-3, is DVKVTQSSRYLVKRTGEKVFLECVQDMDHENMFWYRQDPGLGLRLIYFSYDVKMKEKGDIPEGYSVSREKKERFSLILESASTNQTSMYLCASRGQAAIDTQYFGPGTRLTVL.

The chain joins TRBV27 to TRBJ2-7, with a weak D call TRBD2 (6 bases). The CDR3 extends over 20 amino acids. Trimming shortened V by 3 bases and J by 4 bases, and 31 bases separated the two germline ends. Germline loops: CDR1 MNHEY, CDR2 SMNVEV (reference sequence). This CDR3 is CASSFRTAVGGDRPMYEQYF. In DNA, the CDR3 is TGTGCCAGCAGTTTCCGTACCGCGGTTGGAGGGGACCGGCCTATGTACGAGCAGTACTTC.

The chain links TRBV2 to TRBJ2-5; possible D gene TRBD2, 6 bases. The germline V gene has CDR1 SNHLY and CDR2 FYNNEI. There are 16 residues in the CDR3. Trimming took 2 bases from V and 4 from J, leaving 17 bases between them. In nucleotides, the CDR3 is TGTGCCAGCAGTGAACTAGTCGGGACTCCCCGAGAGACCCAGTACTTC. It codes for CASSELVGTPRETQYF.

The J gene is TRBJ1-1, the V gene TRBV5-4; D is possibly TRBD1 (6 bases). From germline, CDR1 is SGHNT and CDR2 YYREEE (reference sequence). The germline V and J ends were trimmed by 3 bases and 4 bases, with 10 bases remaining between them. The CDR3 runs 13 residues. CDR3 amino acids: CASSSRTATEAFF. CDR3 sequence (DNA): TGTGCCAGCAGCTCCAGGACAGCCACTGAAGCTTTCTTT.

This chain uses TRBV7-9 with TRBJ2-7, with D tentatively TRBD1 (5 bases). V was trimmed by 6 bases and J by 3 bases, leaving 15 bases between them. The CDR3 is 14 residues long. Germline CDR1 is SEHNR and CDR2 is FQNEAQ (reference sequence). CDR3 protein: CASRPGQEGYEQYF. CDR3 DNA: TGTGCCAGCAGACCCGGACAAGAAGGCTACGAGCAGTACTTC.

This sequence joins TRBV18 and TRBJ2-3; TRBD2 might be the D (5 bases). Germline V gene data show CDR1 as KGHSH and CDR2 as LQKENI. Trimming took 3 bases from V and 0 from J, leaving 13 bases between them. CDR3 size: 16 residues. The CDR3 is CASSPIRPGSTDTQYF. In DNA, the CDR3 is TGTGCCAGCTCACCTATCAGACCGGGAAGCACAGATACGCAGTATTTT. The variable domain in full, completed from reference TRBV18 and TRBJ2-3, reads NAGVMQNPRHLVRRRGQEARLRCSPMKGHSHVYWYRQLPEEGLKFMVYLQKENIIDESGMPKERFSAEFPKEGPSILRIQQVVRGDSAAYFCASSPIRPGSTDTQYFGPGTRLTVL.

The V and J genes are TRBV27 and TRBJ1-2; possibly TRBD1 for D (5 bases). The germline V and J ends were trimmed by 5 bases and 8 bases, with 15 bases remaining between them. CDR1 and CDR2 (germline): MNHEY, SMNVEV (reference sequence). The CDR3 has 13 amino acids. In DNA form, the CDR3 reads TGTGCCAGCAGTCCACCCGGGGCGGGAGGCTACACCTTC. It yields the protein CASSPPGAGGYTF.

V is TRBV10-3 and J is TRBJ2-1, with 10 bases fitting TRBD2. Per the germline V gene, CDR1 is ENHRY and CDR2 is SYGVKD. V lost 3 bases and J lost 5; bases outside the gene matches: 7. There are 16 residues in the CDR3. CDR3 sequence (DNA): TGTGCCATCAGTGAACCGGTAGCGGGAGGCCACAATGAGCAGTTCTTC. It translates to CAISEPVAGGHNEQFF.

There are a few counts of this clone. The chain joins TRBV5-8 to TRBJ2-1, with D possibly matching TRBD2 (6 bases). CDR3 size: 17 residues. V lost 4 bases and J lost 3, with 20 bases in between. Germline-derived CDR1 and CDR2 are SGHTS and YDEGEE. The CDR3 loop reads CASSRNFGTSFYNEQFF. The CDR3 DNA is TGTGCCAGCAGCCGCAACTTTGGGACTTCTTTCTACAATGAGCAGTTCTTC. The full variable domain, in which reference TRBV5-8 and TRBJ2-1 provide the parts outside the CDR3, is EAGVTQSPTHLIKTRGQQATLRCSPISGHTSVYWYQQALGLGLQFLLWYDEGEERNRGNFPPRFSGRQFPNYSSELNVNALELEDSALYLCASSRNFGTSFYNEQFFGPGTRLTVL.